This TCR beta chain was identified during a study of T cell repertoires in MIS-A myocarditis. This CDR3 has 19 residues. Germline CDR1 MNHEY, CDR2 SVGEGT. Trimming shortened V by 6 bases and J by 1 base, and 27 bases separated the two germline ends. Produced via immunoSEQ multiplex PCR; TCRdb's table is partial and in-frame only. The profile shows 15,000 or so clones, roughly 81% of them singletons. The sequence derives from a man aged 18 to 30 with fulminant myocarditis from multisystem inflammatory syndrome in adults (MIS-A) after COVID-19. The sample comprised left ventricle heart tissue obtained at autopsy. The chain couples TRBV6-2 or TRBV6-3 to TRBJ2-5, with D possibly being TRBD2 (8 bases). The DNA for the CDR3 is TGTGCCAGCAGCCCCCCGAGGCGGGGGGCGAAGGGGGCCCAAGAGACCCAGTACTTC. It translates to CASSPPRRGAKGAQETQYF.